This T cell receptor (beta chain) was recorded in a study of monozygotic twins with inflammatory bowel disease. Germline V gene lookup returns CDR1 LGHDT and CDR2 YNNKEL (reference sequence). CDR3 size: 13 residues. After re-calling the 5' RACE reads, TCRdb lists one entry per CDR3 protein, DNA absent. The table lists approximately 400,000 distinct CDR3 sequences. The genes are TRBV3-1 and TRBJ2-7; TCRdb gives TRBD2 as the D gene, but with no DNA this cannot be confirmed. This clonotype was sampled from a human donor with ulcerative colitis or Crohn's disease, or a healthy co-twin of an affected twin (not recorded which). Sample: blood. CDR3 amino acids: CASSPGRVGEQYF.